What follows describes a single TCR beta chain. This sample stems from a study of blood T cell repertoires in COVID-19. Whole-study context: Researchers got acute and convalescent COVID-19 samples from the United States, Italy and Spain.

As originally analysed: Counts of nucleated cells, estimated from reference gene primer amplification, were obtained. Produced via immunoSEQ multiplex PCR; TCRdb's table is partial and in-frame only. V and J calls and clone size are given by that table; D and trimming were obtained from the DNA. The sample has around 190,000 clones, around 90% seen once. Trimming took 0 bases from V and 8 from J, leaving 19 bases between them. This CDR3 comprises 16 residues. Germline CDR1 LGHDT, CDR2 YNNKEL (reference sequence). The chain combines TRBV3-1 (or the pseudogene TRBV3-2) with TRBJ1-2; possible D gene TRBD1, 6 bases. This receptor was taken from a human donor in a cohort sampled during active COVID-19. The sequenced material came from peripheral blood. CDR3: CASSQDGEQGVGGYTF. The DNA of the CDR3 is TGTGCCAGCAGCCAAGACGGAGAACAGGGAGTTGGCGGCTACACCTTC.